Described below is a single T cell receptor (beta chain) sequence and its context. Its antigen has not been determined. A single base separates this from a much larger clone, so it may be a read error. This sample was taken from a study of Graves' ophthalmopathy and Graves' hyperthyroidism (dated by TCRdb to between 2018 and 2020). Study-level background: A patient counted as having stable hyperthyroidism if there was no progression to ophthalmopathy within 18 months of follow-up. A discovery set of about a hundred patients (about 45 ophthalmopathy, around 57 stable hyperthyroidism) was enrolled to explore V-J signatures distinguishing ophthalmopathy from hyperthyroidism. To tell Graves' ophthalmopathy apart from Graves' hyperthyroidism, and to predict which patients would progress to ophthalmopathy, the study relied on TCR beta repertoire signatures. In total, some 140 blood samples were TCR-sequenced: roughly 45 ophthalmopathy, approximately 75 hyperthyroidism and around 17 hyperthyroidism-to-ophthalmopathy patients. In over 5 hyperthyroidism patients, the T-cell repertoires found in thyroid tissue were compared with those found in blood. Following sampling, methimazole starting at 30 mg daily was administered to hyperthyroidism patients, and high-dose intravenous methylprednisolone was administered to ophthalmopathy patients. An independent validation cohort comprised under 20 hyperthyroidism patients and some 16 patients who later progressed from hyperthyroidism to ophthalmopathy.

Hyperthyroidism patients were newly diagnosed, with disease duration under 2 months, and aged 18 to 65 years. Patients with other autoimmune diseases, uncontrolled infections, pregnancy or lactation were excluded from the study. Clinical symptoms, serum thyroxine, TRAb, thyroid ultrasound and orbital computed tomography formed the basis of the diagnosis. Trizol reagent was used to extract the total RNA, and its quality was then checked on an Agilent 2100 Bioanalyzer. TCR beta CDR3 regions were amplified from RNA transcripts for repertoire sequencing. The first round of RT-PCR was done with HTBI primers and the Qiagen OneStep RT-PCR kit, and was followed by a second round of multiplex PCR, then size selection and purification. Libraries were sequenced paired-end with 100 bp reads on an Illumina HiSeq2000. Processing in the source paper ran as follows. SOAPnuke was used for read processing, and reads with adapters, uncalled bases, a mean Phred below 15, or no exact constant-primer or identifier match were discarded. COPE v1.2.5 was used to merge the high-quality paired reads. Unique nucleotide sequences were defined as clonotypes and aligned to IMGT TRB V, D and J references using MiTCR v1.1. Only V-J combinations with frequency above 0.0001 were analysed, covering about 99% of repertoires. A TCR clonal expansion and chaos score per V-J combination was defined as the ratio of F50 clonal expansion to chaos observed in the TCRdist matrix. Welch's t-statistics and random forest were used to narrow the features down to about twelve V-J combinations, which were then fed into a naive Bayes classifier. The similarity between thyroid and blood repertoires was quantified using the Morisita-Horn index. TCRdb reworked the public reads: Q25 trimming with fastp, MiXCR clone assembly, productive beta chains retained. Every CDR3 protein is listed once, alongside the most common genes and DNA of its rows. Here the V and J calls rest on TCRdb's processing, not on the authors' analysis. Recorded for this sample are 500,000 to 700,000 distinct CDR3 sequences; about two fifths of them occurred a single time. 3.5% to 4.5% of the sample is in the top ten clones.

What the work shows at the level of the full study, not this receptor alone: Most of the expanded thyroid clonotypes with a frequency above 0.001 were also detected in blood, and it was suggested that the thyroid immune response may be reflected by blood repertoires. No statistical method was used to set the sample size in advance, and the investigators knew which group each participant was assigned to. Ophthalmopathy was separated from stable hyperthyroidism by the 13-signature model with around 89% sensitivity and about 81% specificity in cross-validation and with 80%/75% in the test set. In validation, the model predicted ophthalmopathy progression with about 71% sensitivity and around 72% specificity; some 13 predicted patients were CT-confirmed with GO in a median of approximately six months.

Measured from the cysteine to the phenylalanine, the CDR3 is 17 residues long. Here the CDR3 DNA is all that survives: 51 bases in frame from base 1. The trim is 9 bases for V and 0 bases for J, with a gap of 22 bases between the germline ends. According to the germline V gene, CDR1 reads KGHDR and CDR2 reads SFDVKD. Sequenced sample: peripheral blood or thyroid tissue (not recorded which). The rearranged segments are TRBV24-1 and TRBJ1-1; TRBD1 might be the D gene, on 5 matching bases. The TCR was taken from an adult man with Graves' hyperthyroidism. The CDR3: CATRNNQGRGLNTEAFF. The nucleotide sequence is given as TGTGCCACCCGTAATAATCAGGGAAGAGGTTTGAACACTGAAGCTTTCTTT.